This T cell receptor beta chain was sequenced in a study of T-cell reconstitution after alpha-beta-depleted transplantation in children. Study-level findings and limits: Reportedly, alpha-beta T cells present about two months post-transplant originated from several hundred expanded clones of graft origin.

The CDR3 spans 13 residues. CDR1 and CDR2 from the germline V gene are SGHRS and YFSETQ. The germline V and J ends were trimmed by 5 bases and 0 bases, with 9 bases remaining between them. Preparation of the TCRbeta library used unique molecular identifiers. In TCRdb, the PCR reads were re-called with MiXCR into one record per CDR3 protein. The data hold about 830,000 distinct CDR3 sequences, with less than 20% observed a single time. Ten or more counts support this clonotype. Its matching antigen is unknown. The source is a male patient between 10 and 17 years old who had a stem cell transplant for acute lymphoblastic leukemia, so the T cells may come from the graft donor. Here the sequenced sample was PBMCs, mostly from graft donor cells, taken 360 days after TCRalphabeta/CD19-depleted stem cell transplant. The chain carries TRBV5-1 and TRBJ2-7; D not resolved. The CDR3 here is CASRFSSSYEQYF. The CDR3 bases are TGCGCCAGCAGATTCTCGAGCTCCTACGAGCAGTACTTC.